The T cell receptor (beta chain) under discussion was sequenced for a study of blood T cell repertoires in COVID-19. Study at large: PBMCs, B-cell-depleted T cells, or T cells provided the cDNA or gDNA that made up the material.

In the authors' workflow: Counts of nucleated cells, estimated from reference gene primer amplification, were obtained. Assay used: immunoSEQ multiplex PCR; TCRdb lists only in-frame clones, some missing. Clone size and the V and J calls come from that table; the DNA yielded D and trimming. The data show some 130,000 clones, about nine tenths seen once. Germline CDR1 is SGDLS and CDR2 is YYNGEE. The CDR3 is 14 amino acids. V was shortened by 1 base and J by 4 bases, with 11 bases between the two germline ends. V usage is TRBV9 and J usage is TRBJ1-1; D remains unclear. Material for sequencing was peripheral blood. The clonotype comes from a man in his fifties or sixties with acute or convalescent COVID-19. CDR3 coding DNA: TGTGCCAGCAGCGTATTGGACGAGGGCACTGAAGCTTTCTTT. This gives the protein CASSVLDEGTEAFF.